This T cell receptor beta chain was sequenced for a study of blood T cells in healthy people across ages (dated by TCRdb to the mid-2010s). In the study overall: Template switching captured roughly one uniquely barcoded TCR beta cDNA molecule per two T cells in model experiments. Donors were grouped into four age groups: young (average roughly 15 years), middle-aged (about 38), aged (approximately 67) and long-lived (less than 85). Age-related changes in TCR beta repertoire diversity were measured in the study by deep sequencing normalized with unique cDNA molecular identifiers. Two additional independent replicas of 1 million unique cDNA reads from the same blood draw were analyzed for two donors (one aged 18 to 30 and one aged 80 or older). Donors of different ages were randomly distributed across sequencing lanes to avoid experimental bias. The full study reports these points: Since profiling was done on bulk unsorted PBMCs, naive and antigen-experienced compartments could not be conclusively compared. Compared with the aged group, the long-lived group had more naive CD4+ T cells, fewer expanded clones and increased TCR diversity, suggesting age selection. Total diversity estimates from one million sequenced T cells were considered lower bounds and underestimates. Observed TCR beta diversity per million T cells fell roughly linearly with age, and a significant reduction was already apparent by age around 40. The percentage of naive T cells measured by flow cytometry correlated strongly with observed TCR beta diversity. Donor CMV infection status was unknown, potentially confounding age-related changes in expanded clonotypes.

Comments on this clonotype: Its antigen is still unknown. Base qualities are missing; no much larger clone stands one base away.

V is shortened by 0 bases, J by 8 bases, and the region joining them spans 12 bases. The CDR3, from cysteine to phenylalanine, totals 14 residues. Only the CDR3 region is kept as DNA, spanning 42 bases read in frame from base 1. The germline V gene supplies CDR1 SGHRS and CDR2 YFSETQ. The donors were roughly 39 Caucasian individuals from Russia, aged roughly 6 to 100 years, who were systemically healthy. Each donor gave about 11 milliliters of peripheral blood, drawn into EDTA-treated Vacutainer tubes. Ficoll-Paque density-gradient centrifugation was used to isolate PBMCs, with at least 6.5 million per sample. Total RNA, at least 5 micrograms per sample, was extracted from PBMCs with Trizol reagent. Naive CD45RAhigh/CD27high T cell percentages were measured by flow cytometry on a PBMC aliquot from every donor. Receptors were amplified or captured by 5' RACE. The sequencer was an Illumina HiSeq 2500. The second PCR ran for about 7 to 11 cycles and used a J-beta primer mix along with a sample-barcoded 5' primer. A unique molecular identifier was introduced onto each TCR beta cDNA molecule by a template-switch 5' adaptor carrying 12 random nucleotides. At least 2.5 million CDR3-containing paired-end reads were obtained from each sample. All of the RNA was converted into first-strand cDNA using the Mint cDNA synthesis kit, with a TRBC-specific oligonucleotide serving as the primer. All cDNA was treated with uracil-DNA glycosylase and then went through a first 18-cycle PCR with the universal primers M1SS and BC2_uni_R. The paper's data handling went like this. Each sample was normalized by randomly selecting 1 million high-quality reads, each carrying a distinct molecular identifier. Reads with shared molecular identifiers were discarded instead of being binned into consensus sequences. MiTCR, set to a Q25 quality threshold and the strictest error-elimination algorithm, was used for CDR3 identification, clonotype clustering and error correction. A nonparametric unseen species model with Euler transformation was used to estimate lower-bound total TCR beta diversity. Using fastp trimming at Q25 and MiXCR clonotype assembly, TCRdb reanalyzed the public sequencing data and kept in-frame beta chains. Each entry is one CDR3 protein sequence, shown with its most common DNA and genes. The V and J calls come from TCRdb's annotation, not from the publication. This sample is represented by 920,000 or so distinct CDR3 sequences; 40% to 55% of them were singletons. Approximately 19% of the sample lies in the top ten.

The sequenced sample was blood. The V gene is TRBV5-1 and the J gene is TRBJ2-1, and TRBD2 may be the D gene, going by 5 matching bases. The origin of this receptor is a woman aged 55 to 70 in good health. At the DNA level, the sequence is TGCGCCAGCAGCTTGGGTACTAGTAACGATGAGCAGTTCTTC. The encoded protein is CASSLGTSNDEQFF.